The 21 T cell receptor beta chains in this list originate from one sample, sequenced in a study of control samples from healthy donors and cancer patients. The repertoire was sequenced with immunoSEQ multiplex PCR; TCRdb's copy has only in-frame clones and lacks some. Of 100,000 or so clones listed, around 89% are singletons. The sample comprised blood. Source of these receptors: a man aged 25-45 years in good health.

This chain connects TRBV21-1 to TRBJ2-7. TRBV21-1 has pseudogene status. This CDR3 contains 16 residues. This chain's CDR3 is CASSKATTGRAYEQYF. The CDR3, as DNA: TGTGCCAGCAGCAAAGCCACAACCGGTAGAGCCTACGAGCAGTACTTC.

V and J are TRBV5-4 and TRBJ2-1; a weak D match, TRBD2 (6 bases). This CDR3 has 12 amino acids. Germline V gene lookup returns CDR1 SGHNT and CDR2 YYREEE (reference sequence). V was clipped by 1 base and J by 8 bases, with 7 bases between them. The CDR3 sequence: CASSLWGDEQFF. The CDR3 nucleotides read TGTGCCAGCAGCTTGTGGGGGGATGAGCAGTTCTTC.

This chain joins TRBV5-1 and TRBJ1-3; D gene ambiguous. Deletions cut 4 bases from V and 0 bases from J, with 17 bases between. The V gene's germline CDR1 is SGHRS and CDR2 YFSETQ. The CDR3 totals 17 residues. Here the CDR3 DNA reads TGCGCCAGCAGCCCATTACCGGAGATGTCCTCTGGAAACACCATATATTTT. Protein product: CASSPLPEMSSGNTIYF.

V gene TRBV5-1 combines with J gene TRBJ1-6; D remains ambiguous. Germline CDR1 is SGHRS and CDR2 is YFSETQ. The ends were cut back, 3 bases at V and 5 bases at J, with 18 bases in the middle. CDR3 length: 17 amino acids. CDR3 sequence reads: CASSSPRAGGNNSPLHF. CDR3 nucleotides: TGCGCCAGCAGCTCCCCCCGGGCAGGCGGGAATAATTCACCCCTCCACTTT.

The chain couples TRBV9 to TRBJ1-2, with 11 bases fitting TRBD1. CDR1 and CDR2 (germline): SGDLS, YYNGEE. This CDR3 is built from 18 residues. The junction had 15 bases not matched to a gene; V was cut back by 3 bases and J by 5 bases. The CDR3 region is CASSGTDRGRGSRYGYTF. The CDR3 nucleotides read TGTGCCAGCAGCGGGACGGACAGGGGGCGTGGGAGCAGGTATGGCTACACCTTC.

The genes are TRBV15 and TRBJ1-1; D may be TRBD1 (5 bases). The CDR3 consists of 15 residues. V lost 2 bases, J lost 2 bases, and 12 bases lay in between. Per the germline V gene, CDR1 is LNHNV and CDR2 is YYDKDF (reference sequence). The CDR3 nucleotides read TGTGCCACCAGCAGAAGAAGGGGCATCAACACTGAAGCTTTCTTT. It encodes CATSRRRGINTEAFF.

The sample holds one count of this clone. The CDR3 is CATRSSSGANVLTF. In DNA form, the CDR3 reads TGTGCCACCAGATCTAGCTCTGGGGCCAACGTCCTGACTTTC. V usage is TRBV24-1 and J usage is TRBJ2-6; no clear D. CDR3 length: 14 amino acids. V gave up 7 bases and J gave up 0 bases, with 6 bases separating them. Germline-derived CDR1 and CDR2 are KGHDR and SFDVKD.

The chain is built from TRBV24-1 and TRBJ2-1; possibly TRBD1 or TRBD2 for D (5 bases each). The CDR3 has 19 amino acids. Germline V gene lookup returns CDR1 KGHDR and CDR2 SFDVKD. V was shortened by 7 bases and J by 1 base, with 25 bases between the two germline ends. The CDR3 DNA reads as TGTGCCACCAGGGGCGGCAATAGAGGGGTTAAAGATTCCTACAATGAGCAGTTCTTC. Translated: CATRGGNRGVKDSYNEQFF.

The chain recombines TRBV29-1 with TRBJ1-3; 8 bases align to TRBD1. Trimming took 1 base from V and 4 from J; bases not matched to a gene: 6. The length of the CDR3 is 15 residues. Germline values: CDR1 SQVTM, CDR2 ANQGSEA. CDR3 bases: TGCAGCGTTGAAGGGTATGACAGGGGAGGAAACACCATATATTTT. The encoded protein is CSVEGYDRGGNTIYF. The full variable domain, in which reference TRBV29-1 and TRBJ1-3 provide the parts outside the CDR3, is SAVISQKPSRDICQRGTSLTIQCQVDSQVTMMFWYRQQPGQSLTLIATANQGSEATYESGFVIDKFPISRPNLTFSTLTVSNMSPEDSSIYLCSVEGYDRGGNTIYFGEGSWLTVV.

The V and J genes are TRBV29-1 and TRBJ1-2; D unclear. The germline gives CDR1 SQVTM, CDR2 ANQGSEA. V was clipped by 3 bases and J by 3 bases, with 8 bases between them. This CDR3 is 12 amino acids long. The CDR3 sequence is CSVDARHYGYTF. In nucleotides, the CDR3 is TGCAGCGTTGACGCCAGGCACTATGGCTACACCTTC. Full variable domain (remainder filled in from reference TRBV29-1 and TRBJ1-2): SAVISQKPSRDICQRGTSLTIQCQVDSQVTMMFWYRQQPGQSLTLIATANQGSEATYESGFVIDKFPISRPNLTFSTLTVSNMSPEDSSIYLCSVDARHYGYTFGSGTRLTVV.

This chain uses TRBV19 with TRBJ1-2; D is undetermined. CDR1 and CDR2 (germline): LNHDA, SQIVND (reference sequence). The CDR3 extends over 13 amino acids. V was cut by 7 bases and J by 3 bases, with 12 bases left in between. The CDR3 sequence: CASKTGSHYGYTF. Written as DNA, the CDR3 is TGTGCCAGTAAGACGGGGAGTCACTATGGCTACACCTTC.

The chain recombines TRBV28 with TRBJ1-6, with D perhaps TRBD1 (6 bases). V was cut by 6 bases and J by 6 bases, with 18 bases left in between. The CDR3 consists of 16 residues. Germline assignment: CDR1 MDHEN and CDR2 SYDVKM. The CDR3 sequence is CASRPSGKGGNSPLHF. The CDR3 region has the DNA TGTGCCAGCAGGCCAAGCGGGAAGGGGGGTAATTCACCCCTCCACTTT.

The chain couples TRBV6-6 to TRBJ2-3, with D perhaps matching TRBD1 (5 bases). Trimming left V 9 bases short and J 0 bases short, with 13 bases between. The CDR3 covers 14 residues. Germline V CDR1 and CDR2: MNHNY, SVGAGI (reference sequence). CDR3 residues: CASSQGTSTDTQYF. The CDR3 DNA reads TGTGCCAGTTCTCAGGGCACTAGCACAGATACGCAGTATTTT.

The chain joins TRBV4-1 to TRBJ1-1; D is perhaps TRBD1 (6 bases). Germline V gives CDR1 MGHRA, CDR2 YSYEKL. This CDR3 region has 16 residues. V lost 4 bases, J lost 0 bases, and 15 bases lay in between. Here the CDR3 DNA reads TGCGCCAGCAGCCCAACAGGGTACGGGGTGAACACTGAAGCTTTCTTT. Amino acids: CASSPTGYGVNTEAFF.

V usage is TRBV19 and J usage is TRBJ2-1; D is possibly TRBD2 (5 bases). Germline CDR1 and CDR2: LNHDA and SQIVND (reference sequence). Trimming took 6 bases from V and 0 from J, leaving 6 bases between them. The CDR3 is 13 amino acids. The CDR3 region has the DNA TGTGCCAGTAGGGACTTCTCCTACAATGAGCAGTTCTTC. This encodes CASRDFSYNEQFF.

This sequence joins TRBV7-9 and TRBJ2-5, with D possibly being TRBD2 (6 bases). CDR3 length: 14 residues. Trimming removed 1 base at V and 4 bases at J, with 10 bases between. CDR1 SEHNR and CDR2 FQNEAQ come from the germline V gene (reference sequence). CDR3 sequence reads: CASSLEEGIETQYF. In DNA form, the CDR3 reads TGTGCCAGCAGCTTAGAGGAGGGAATAGAGACCCAGTACTTC.

The chain is built from TRBV7-2 and TRBJ1-1, with 7 positions matching TRBD1. This CDR3 is 14 amino acids long. CDR1 is SGHTA, CDR2 FQGNSA, per germline. Unmatched junction bases numbered 6, after V lost 1 base and J lost 7 bases. In DNA, the CDR3 is TGTGCCAGCAGCTTAGTCCCCCCAGGGGGTGAAGCTTTCTTT. Its translation is CASSLVPPGGEAFF.

This chain connects TRBV9 to TRBJ1-6, with TRBD1 matching over 9 bases. After removal of 4 bases from V and 9 bases from J, the junction contained 8 bases not matched to a gene. The CDR3 runs to 15 residues. The germline V gene has CDR1 SGDLS and CDR2 YYNGEE. Written as DNA, the CDR3 is TGTGCCAGCAGCTCTCCTTGGACAGGGGTTTCACCCCTCCACTTT. As protein: CASSSPWTGVSPLHF.

The chain has TRBV18 and TRBJ2-1; no reliable D call. The V and J ends lost 6 bases and 8 bases respectively, with 11 bases between them. The CDR3 covers 12 residues. The germline V gene has CDR1 KGHSH and CDR2 LQKENI. CDR3 bases: TGTGCCAGCTCGAGACTCGCGGATGAGCAGTTCTTC. It encodes CASSRLADEQFF.

This chain joins TRBV7-9 and TRBJ1-4, with D tentatively TRBD1 (5 bases). Germline CDR1 reads SEHNR; CDR2 reads FQNEAQ (reference sequence). V shed 5 bases and J shed 7 bases, with 14 bases lying between them. This CDR3 region has 14 residues. The CDR3 DNA reads TGTGCCAGCAGCCGGCAGGGTTCGGGTGAAAAACTGTTTTTT. Amino acids: CASSRQGSGEKLFF.

The table lists this clone with a count of one. The chain couples TRBV19 to TRBJ1-5; TRBD1 matches 9 bases. V shed 5 bases and J 6 bases; nucleotides not matched to a gene: 11. The CDR3 runs to 16 residues. Germline CDR1 and CDR2: LNHDA and SQIVND (reference sequence). The CDR3 loop is CASSDLAGQGIQPQHF. The CDR3 DNA reads as TGTGCCAGTAGTGACCTAGCGGGACAGGGAATTCAGCCCCAGCATTTT.